This entry describes one TCR beta chain. Its antigen is unknown. The CDR3 sequence is 11 residues long. The V and J ends lost 4 bases and 7 bases respectively, with 5 bases between them. Germline-derived CDR1 and CDR2 are KGHSH and LQKENI. About 30,000 T cell genomes, or approximately 190 ng DNA, went into the sorted-subset replicate PCRs. How the authors handled the data: Junction-only sequences without quality scores were provided by ImmunoSEQ, so filtering was different. Assay: immunoSEQ multiplex PCR; the TCRdb copy retains only in-frame clones and omits some. V, J and clone size are those of that table, while D and trimming were read from the DNA. This table holds about 1 million clones, 70% to 80% found once. This sample was included in a study of shared clonotypes between healthy human individuals. Findings and caveats of the study: Naive subsets generally exceeded memory subsets in estimated richness.

The chain recombines TRBV18 with TRBJ2-1; D is perhaps TRBD2 (5 bases). Sequencing used memory CD4+ T cells sorted from blood. Subset of the sample: CD45RA-negative fraction. The sequence was collected from a man between 18 and 29 years old in good health. CDR3 sequence: CASSRGNEQFF. DNA of the CDR3: TGTGCCAGCTCACGAGGGAATGAGCAGTTCTTC.